These T cell receptor beta chains were read from a single sample in a study of OX40 agonist ivuxolimab in advanced cancers. The method was immunoSEQ multiplex PCR; TCRdb's version includes in-frame clones alone and lacks a portion of them. The sample carries around 94,000 clones, approximately 89% recorded once. Material: CD4+ or CD8+ T cells sorted from blood, obtained in a trial of the OX40 agonist ivuxolimab. These TCRs come from an adult with an advanced solid tumor such as melanoma, head and neck, liver or kidney cancer. Both conserved end residues are part of each CDR3. The D gene is left open where the match is weak. Clone size, where shown, is once, few, many, or a class for clones that have expanded.

once,NA,TRBV7-2,TRBJ2-5,CASSYGGRGFGETQYF,TGTGCCAGCAGCTACGGCGGACGGGGCTTCGGAGAGACCCAGTACTTC
once,TRBD1,TRBV27,TRBJ1-5,CASSSQGGNQPQHF,TGTGCCAGCAGTTCTCAGGGGGGTAATCAGCCCCAGCATTTT
NA,TRBD1,TRBV2,TRBJ2-7,CASRARTGYEQYF,TGTGCCAGCAGGGCCAGGACAGGTTACGAGCAGTACTTC
NA,NA,TRBV27,TRBJ1-3,CASSPAGAGNTIYF,TGTGCCAGCAGTCCAGCGGGGGCGGGAAACACCATATATTTT
NA,NA,TRBV7-6,TRBJ1-1,CASSLWAANTEAFF,TGTGCCAGCAGCTTATGGGCAGCTAACACTGAAGCTTTCTTT
once,TRBD2,TRBV7-8,TRBJ2-1,CASSEIAARGLAGVEQFF,TGTGCCAGCAGCGAGATCGCAGCCCGGGGACTAGCGGGAGTTGAGCAGTTCTTC
NA,NA,TRBV11-3,TRBJ2-2,CASSGVAGNTGELFF,TGTGCCAGCAGCGGAGTCGCGGGGAACACCGGGGAGCTGTTTTTT
few,TRBD2,TRBV9,TRBJ2-2,CASSVVPGLAGVGTGELFF,TGTGCCAGCAGCGTAGTCCCAGGACTAGCGGGAGTTGGAACCGGGGAGCTGTTTTTT
NA,NA,TRBV2,TRBJ1-4,CASSRELRGVTNEKLFF,TGTGCCAGCAGCAGAGAGCTTAGAGGGGTAACTAATGAAAAACTGTTTTTT
NA,NA,TRBV21-1,TRBJ2-7,CASSELVTEYEQYF,TGTGCCAGCAGCGAACTAGTGACCGAGTACGAGCAGTACTTC
NA,TRBD1,TRBV5-5,TRBJ2-7,CASSRTGQGTTYEQYF,TGTGCCAGCAGCCGGACGGGACAGGGAACCACCTACGAGCAGTACTTC
NA,TRBD2,TRBV19,TRBJ2-1,CASSPLAGVVNEQFF,TGTGCCAGTAGTCCCTTAGCGGGAGTCGTCAATGAGCAGTTCTTC
few,NA,TRBV10-3,TRBJ2-7,CAITGDRQYEQYF,TGTGCCATCACCGGAGACAGGCAGTACGAGCAGTACTTC
NA,TRBD2,TRBV7-3,TRBJ2-5,CASSPGTSGRFQETQYF,TGTGCCAGCAGCCCCGGGACTAGCGGGAGGTTCCAAGAGACCCAGTACTTC
NA,TRBD2,TRBV7-2,TRBJ2-1,CASSTSVNNEQFF,TGTGCCAGCAGCACTAGCGTCAACAATGAGCAGTTCTTC
NA,NA,TRBV5-1,TRBJ1-4,CASSFDRAREKLFF,TGCGCCAGCAGCTTCGACCGGGCCAGAGAAAAACTGTTTTTT
NA,NA,TRBV5-5,TRBJ1-2,CASSLAGENSGYTF,TGTGCCAGCAGCTTGGCCGGGGAGAATAGTGGCTACACCTTC
NA,NA,TRBV5-6,TRBJ2-3,CASSFRSLNAYF,TGTGCCAGCAGCTTCCGTAGCCTTAATGCGTATTTT
NA,NA,TRBV7-2,TRBJ1-1,CASSFQGVTEAFF,TGTGCCAGCAGCTTTCAGGGAGTGACTGAAGCTTTCTTT
NA,NA,TRBV18,TRBJ2-7,CASSPATGTYEQYF,TGTGCCAGCTCACCGGCTACGGGCACCTACGAGCAGTACTTC
NA,NA,TRBV19,TRBJ2-2,CASKAQMNTGELFF,TGTGCCAGTAAGGCACAGATGAACACCGGGGAGCTGTTTTTT
NA,TRBD2,TRBV5-1,TRBJ2-1,CASSLGTSGDNEQFF,TGCGCCAGCAGCTTGGGAACTAGCGGCGACAATGAGCAGTTCTTC
NA,NA,TRBV9,TRBJ2-3,CASSPRRGPGETDTQYF,TGTGCCAGCAGCCCGAGGCGTGGTCCCGGGGAAACAGATACGCAGTATTTT
NA,TRBD2,TRBV4-3,TRBJ2-5,CASSHPETGGPIETQYF,TGCGCCAGCAGCCACCCCGAAACGGGAGGGCCAATCGAGACCCAGTACTTC
once,TRBD1,TRBV7-2,TRBJ2-3,CASSRDRPSGTDTQYF,TGTGCCAGCAGTCGGGACAGGCCCTCTGGCACAGATACGCAGTATTTT